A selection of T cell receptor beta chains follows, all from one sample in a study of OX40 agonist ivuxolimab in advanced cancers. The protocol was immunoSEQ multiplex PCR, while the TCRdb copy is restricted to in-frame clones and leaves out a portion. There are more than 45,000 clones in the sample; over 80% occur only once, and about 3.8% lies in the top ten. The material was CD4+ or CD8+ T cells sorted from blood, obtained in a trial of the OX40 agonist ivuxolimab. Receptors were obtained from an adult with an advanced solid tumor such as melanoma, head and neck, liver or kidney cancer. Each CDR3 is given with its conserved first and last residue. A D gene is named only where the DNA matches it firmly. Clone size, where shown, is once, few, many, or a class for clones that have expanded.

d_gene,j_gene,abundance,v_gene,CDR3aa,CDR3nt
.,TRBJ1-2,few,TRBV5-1,CASSLYRVWGPLRGYGYTF,TGCGCCAGCAGCTTATATCGCGTCTGGGGGCCGCTTCGGGGCTATGGCTACACCTTC
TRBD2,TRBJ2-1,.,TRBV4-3,CASSPGTSLSHNEQFF,TGCGCCAGCAGCCCCGGGACTAGCTTAAGCCACAATGAGCAGTTCTTC
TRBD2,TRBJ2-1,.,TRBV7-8,CASSLAWGRAYNEQFF,TGTGCCAGCAGCTTAGCGTGGGGGAGGGCTTACAATGAGCAGTTCTTC
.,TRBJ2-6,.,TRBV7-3,CASSSSSGRTSSGANVLTF,TGTGCCAGCAGCTCCTCATCGGGACGGACGAGCTCTGGGGCCAACGTCCTGACTTTC
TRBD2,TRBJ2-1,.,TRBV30,CAWGLAIVSEQFF,TGTGCCTGGGGACTAGCGATCGTAAGTGAGCAGTTCTTC
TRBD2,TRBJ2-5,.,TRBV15,CATSRGLAGVETQYF,TGTGCCACCAGCAGAGGGCTAGCGGGAGTCGAGACCCAGTACTTC
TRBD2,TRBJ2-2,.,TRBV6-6,CASSLEAGGNTGELFF,TGTGCCAGCAGTTTAGAGGCGGGAGGAAACACCGGGGAGCTGTTTTTT
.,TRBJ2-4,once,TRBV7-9,CASSRILGARNIQYF,TGTGCCAGCAGCCGAATATTGGGGGCTCGGAACATTCAGTACTTC
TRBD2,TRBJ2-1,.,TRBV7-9,CASSRQTSGPYNEQFF,TGTGCCAGCAGCCGCCAAACTAGCGGCCCCTACAATGAGCAGTTCTTC
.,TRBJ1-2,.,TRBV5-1,CASKPGAGPDYGYTF,TGCGCCAGTAAACCTGGGGCAGGGCCAGACTATGGCTACACCTTC
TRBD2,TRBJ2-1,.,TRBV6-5,CASSLLAGPYNEQFF,TGTGCCAGCAGTTTGTTAGCGGGACCCTACAATGAGCAGTTCTTC
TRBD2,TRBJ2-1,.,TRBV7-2,CASSLSGNGLNEQFF,TGTGCCAGCAGCCTTAGCGGGAACGGGCTCAATGAGCAGTTCTTC
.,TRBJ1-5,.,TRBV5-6,CASSLGGVSNQPQHF,TGTGCCAGCAGCTTGGGTGGCGTCAGCAATCAGCCCCAGCATTTT
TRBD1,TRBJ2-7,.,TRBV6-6,CASSYTTGGDEQYF,TGTGCCAGCAGTTATACGACAGGGGGCGACGAGCAGTACTTC
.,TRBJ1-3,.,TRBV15,CATSRDRGGPYGNTIYF,TGTGCCACCAGCAGAGATAGAGGTGGCCCCTACGGAAACACCATATATTTT
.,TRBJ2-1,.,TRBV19,CASTNGLGDNEQFF,TGTGCCAGTACCAATGGGCTTGGGGACAATGAGCAGTTCTTC
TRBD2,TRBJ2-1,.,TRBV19,CASSPDSLAGVPYNEQFF,TGTGCCAGTAGTCCGGACTCTCTAGCGGGAGTCCCCTACAATGAGCAGTTCTTC
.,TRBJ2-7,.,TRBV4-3,CASSQDRGWAASYEQYF,TGCGCCAGCAGCCAAGATAGAGGGTGGGCAGCCTCCTACGAGCAGTACTTC
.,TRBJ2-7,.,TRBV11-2,CASSLDPRAHEQYF,TGTGCCAGCAGCTTAGACCCTCGAGCTCACGAGCAGTACTTC
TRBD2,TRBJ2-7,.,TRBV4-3,CASSPQAGDHEQYF,TGCGCCAGCAGCCCCCAGGCGGGAGATCACGAGCAGTACTTC
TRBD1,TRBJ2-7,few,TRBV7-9,CASSSPGQGLDEQYF,TGTGCCAGCAGCTCTCCGGGACAGGGGTTGGACGAGCAGTACTTC
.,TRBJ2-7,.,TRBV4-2,CASSQEGAGSSYEQYF,TGTGCCAGCAGCCAAGAGGGTGCCGGGAGCTCCTACGAGCAGTACTTC
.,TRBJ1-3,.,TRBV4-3,CASSQGSGVSNTIYF,TGCGCCAGCAGCCAAGGTTCCGGGGTATCGAACACCATATATTTT
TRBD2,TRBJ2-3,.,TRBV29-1,CSVEGTSGDKFSTDTQYF,TGCAGCGTGGAAGGGACTAGCGGGGACAAATTTAGCACAGATACGCAGTATTTT
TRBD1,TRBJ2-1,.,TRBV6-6,CASSYEGASSYNEQFF,TGTGCCAGCAGTTACGAGGGGGCTAGCTCCTACAATGAGCAGTTCTTC